A single TCR beta chain is shown here with its context. The antigen remains undetermined. This entry comes from a study of cytomegalovirus exposure and HLA in healthy donors. Germline CDR1 and CDR2: SEHNR and FQNEAQ (reference sequence). V lost 5 bases, J lost 6 bases, and 6 bases lay in between. The CDR3 has 11 amino acids. Study-wide points: Certain indistinguishable V segments, among them TRBV6-2 and TRBV6-3, were excluded. As confirmed in vitro, a few CMV-associated chains were specific for CMV antigens. Most TCR sequences were seen very rarely across donors, but some public TCRs occurred in many.

PCR involved 60 Vbeta and 13 Jbeta primers. Assay used: immunoSEQ multiplex PCR; TCRdb lists only in-frame clones, some missing. The table records approximately 170,000 clones, approximately 67% of them present only once. The sequence derives from a woman aged 18-29 years in good health and CMV-seropositive. The material sequenced was PBMCs. The J gene is TRBJ2-3, the V gene TRBV7-9; D unresolved. The DNA for the CDR3 is TGTGCCAGCAGCCTAATGGATACGCAGTATTTT. As protein: CASSLMDTQYF.